This T cell receptor beta chain was documented in a study of CD8 T cells in Susac syndrome. The authors reverse transcribed about 0.45 to 1 ug RNA with random hexamers. With immunoSEQ multiplex PCR, TCR beta CDR3 was amplified across 54 Vbeta and 13 Jbeta. TCRdb re-called the immunoSEQ multiplex PCR reads through MiXCR, storing one row per CDR3 protein. The top ten clones hold almost 0.095% of a sample with about 160,000 distinct CDR3 sequences, roughly 94% of them seen once. Both CD4+ and CD8+ T cells were negatively isolated, and TEMRA cells underwent FACS enrichment. V lost 6 bases and J 4 bases, leaving 4 bases between the germline ends. Looked up from germline, CDR1 is MNHEY and CDR2 is SVGAGI. The CDR3 has 12 amino acids. Comment on this clonotype: Its antigen is unidentified.

Study-level findings and limits: Regarding the TCR sequencing and HLA analysis, the study admitted that a relatively small number of individuals were involved.

Sequencing was done on a sample of CD4+ T cells from PBMCs. This receptor was identified in a human donor with multiple sclerosis. V gene TRBV6-5 combines with J gene TRBJ2-6; D gene uncertain. The CDR3 DNA is TGTGCCAGCAGAAGAGGGGCCAACGTCCTGACTTTC. Translation gives CASRRGANVLTF.